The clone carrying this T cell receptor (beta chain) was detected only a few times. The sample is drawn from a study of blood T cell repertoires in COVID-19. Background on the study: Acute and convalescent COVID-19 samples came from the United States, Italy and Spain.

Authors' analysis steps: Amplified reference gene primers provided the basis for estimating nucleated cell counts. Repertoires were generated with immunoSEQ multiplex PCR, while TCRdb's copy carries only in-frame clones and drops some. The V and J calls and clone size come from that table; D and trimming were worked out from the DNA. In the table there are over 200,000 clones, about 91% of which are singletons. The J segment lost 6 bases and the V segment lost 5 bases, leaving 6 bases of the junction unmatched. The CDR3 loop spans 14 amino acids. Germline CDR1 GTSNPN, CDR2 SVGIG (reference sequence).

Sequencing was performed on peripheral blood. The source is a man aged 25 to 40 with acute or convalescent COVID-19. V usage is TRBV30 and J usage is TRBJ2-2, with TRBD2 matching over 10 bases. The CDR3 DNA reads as TGTGCCTGGCTTGCGGGACTAGCGCCCGGGGAGCTGTTTTTT. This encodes CAWLAGLAPGELFF.